This T cell receptor beta chain was profiled in a study of immune evolution from preneoplasia to lung adenocarcinoma. CDR3 size: 19 residues. Germline V gene data show CDR1 as SGHTA and CDR2 as FQGNSA. J was trimmed by 2 bases and V by 4 bases; bases with no gene match: 9. Method: immunoSEQ multiplex PCR; TCRdb's copy keeps in-frame clones and lacks some. Of roughly 5,300 clones in the sample, over 65% were seen once. This TCR was sampled from a person aged 60-79 years with lung adenocarcinoma. Sequenced sample: FFPE lung adenocarcinoma in situ tissue. The chain employs TRBV7-2 and TRBJ2-1, with 15 bases lining up with TRBD2. The DNA of the CDR3 is TGTGCCAGCAGCTCGCAACGCAGGACTAGCGGGGGGGCCTACAATGAGCAGTTCTTC. Its translation: CASSSQRRTSGGAYNEQFF.